The next 18 T cell receptor beta chains were all read from a single sample in a study of blood T cell repertoires in COVID-19. Assay: immunoSEQ multiplex PCR; the TCRdb copy retains only in-frame clones and omits some. The profile shows 150,000 or so clones, 65% to 90% of them singletons. Specimen: PBMCs or T cells enriched from blood (not recorded which). Receptor source: a man aged 45 to 65 who had recovered from COVID-19.

The rearrangement links TRBV9 to TRBJ2-7, with 7 positions matching TRBD1. Germline V lookup: CDR1 SGDLS, CDR2 YYNGEE. Trimming took 7 bases from V and 2 from J; bases not matched to a gene: 3. CDR3 size: 12 residues. The CDR3 reads CASGTETYEQYF. The CDR3, as DNA: TGTGCCAGCGGGACAGAGACCTACGAGCAGTACTTC.

The CDR3 protein is CASSESVRGDTQYF. CDR3 coding DNA: TGCGCCAGCAGTGAGTCTGTAAGGGGAGATACGCAGTATTTT. The J gene is TRBJ2-3, the V gene TRBV10-2; tentative D call: TRBD1 (5 bases). The CDR3 runs to 14 residues. V was shortened by 0 bases and J by 5 bases, with 9 bases between the two germline ends. Germline loops: CDR1 WSHSY, CDR2 SAAADI.

V usage is TRBV5-4 and J usage is TRBJ2-1; TRBD2 is a possible D gene (6 bases). The length of the CDR3 is 14 residues. V lost 2 bases and J 4 bases, leaving 10 bases between the germline ends. Germline V gene lookup returns CDR1 SGHNT and CDR2 YYREEE (reference sequence). This CDR3 reads CASSFGGTYNEQFF. CDR3 DNA: TGTGCCAGCAGCTTCGGCGGGACTTACAATGAGCAGTTCTTC.

For the CDR3, the DNA is TGTGCCAGCAGCCCAGACGCTCGGGACTCCCAGACTAAGCAGTATTTT. It codes for CASSPDARDSQTKQYF. The gene calls are TRBV5-4 and TRBJ2-3; perhaps TRBD2 as D (6 bases). Germline CDR1 is SGHNT and CDR2 is YYREEE (reference sequence). V shed 4 bases and J shed 11 bases, with 26 bases lying between them. This CDR3 contains 16 residues. The full variable domain, completed using reference TRBV5-4 and TRBJ2-3, is ETGVTQSPTHLIKTRGQQVTLRCSSQSGHNTVSWYQQALGQGPQFIFQYYREEENGRGNFPPRFSGLQFPNYSSELNVNALELDDSALYLCASSPDARDSQTKQYFGPGTRLTVL.

This CDR3 is CASTSMAKGARGYTF. The CDR3 DNA reads as TGTGCCAGCACCTCCATGGCGAAGGGGGCGAGGGGCTACACCTTC. The chain couples TRBV5-6 to TRBJ1-2, with 7 bases that match TRBD1. Looked up from germline, CDR1 is SGHDT and CDR2 is YYEEEE. Germline trimming cut 6 bases from V and 8 bases from J; bases unmatched to any gene: 16. CDR3 size: 15 residues.

The chain is built from TRBV14 and TRBJ1-2; possible D gene TRBD1, 6 bases. The CDR3 is made up of 15 amino acids. Germline V gene sequence: CDR1 SGHDN, CDR2 FVKESK. V was cut by 0 bases and J by 4 bases, with 12 bases left in between. The CDR3 DNA sequence: TGTGCCAGCAGCCAAGAATGGGGGCTCAGCTATGGCTACACCTTC. Amino acid sequence: CASSQEWGLSYGYTF.

The V and J genes are TRBV6-2 or TRBV6-3 and TRBJ1-1, with D possibly being TRBD1 (6 bases). This CDR3 comprises 15 residues. Trimming stripped 2 bases from V and 2 bases from J, with 12 bases between. The germline gives CDR1 MNHEY, CDR2 SVGEGT. CDR3 residues: CASSYTYRENTEAFF. The CDR3 DNA is TGTGCCAGCAGTTACACATACAGGGAAAACACTGAAGCTTTCTTT.

This clone has ten or more counts. The sample carries other DNA sequences with the same CDR3. The V and J genes are TRBV19 and TRBJ1-5; D is perhaps TRBD1 (5 bases). This CDR3 is 13 amino acids long. The V end lost 3 bases, the J end lost 6 bases, and 9 bases lay between the germline ends. Germline V lookup: CDR1 LNHDA, CDR2 SQIVND (reference sequence). The CDR3 loop is CASSIQGTQPQHF. The CDR3 nucleotides are TGTGCCAGTAGTATCCAGGGCACTCAGCCCCAGCATTTT. The entire variable domain, with the rest obtained from reference TRBV19 and TRBJ1-5, is as follows: DGGITQSPKYLFRKEGQNVTLSCEQNLNHDAMYWYRQDPGQGLRLIYYSQIVNDFQKGDIAEGYSVSREKKESFPLTVTSAQKNPTAFYLCASSIQGTQPQHFGDGTRLSIL.

The rearrangement uses TRBV10-2 and TRBJ2-4; 7 bases agree with TRBD2. Germline assignment: CDR1 WSHSY and CDR2 SAAADI. The CDR3 runs 16 residues. V shed 3 bases and J 0 bases; nucleotides not matched to a gene: 5. CDR3: CASSDSGKLAKNIQYF. DNA for the CDR3: TGCGCCAGCAGTGACAGCGGGAAACTAGCCAAAAACATTCAGTACTTC.

CDR3 in DNA: TGTGCCAGTCGTCCCGCCGGGACTGACTCCTACGAGCAGTACTTC. Protein sequence: CASRPAGTDSYEQYF. The chain carries TRBV19 and TRBJ2-7, with D perhaps TRBD2 (6 bases). The CDR3 totals 15 residues. CDR1 is LNHDA and CDR2 is SQIVND in the germline V gene (reference sequence). Trimming removed 8 bases at V and 0 bases at J, with 17 bases between.

J is TRBJ1-5 and V is TRBV11-2; a possible D gene is TRBD1 (6 bases). V was clipped by 5 bases and J by 2 bases, with 10 bases between them. Germline CDR1 is SGHAT and CDR2 is FQNNGV. The length of the CDR3 is 14 residues. The CDR3 DNA is TGTGCCAGCAGCCCGACAGGCGGCAATCAGCCCCAGCATTTT. Its protein is CASSPTGGNQPQHF.

This chain uses TRBV29-1 with TRBJ2-3, with 8 bases that match TRBD2. The V gene end was trimmed by 2 bases and the J gene end by 4 bases; junction bases not matched to a gene: 5. This CDR3 contains 14 residues. Germline V gene lookup returns CDR1 SQVTM and CDR2 ANQGSEA. The CDR3 nucleotides are TGCAGCGTTGAATTTATAGCGGGATCAGATACGCAGTATTTT. Its protein product is CSVEFIAGSDTQYF.

Of note for this clone: This CDR3 fails to terminate in the conserved phenylalanine or tryptophan, so it likely reflects a read error. Because the CDR3's place on the DNA is in doubt, the DNA is left out and the CDR3 is given as listed by TCRdb. This chain joins TRBV2 and TRBJ2-7; the D call in the table, TRBD1, was not verified against the DNA. Both ends counted, the CDR3 spans 13 residues. The germline V gene encodes CDR1 SNHLY and CDR2 FYNNEI. CDR3 loop: CASSGGTVLFPHP.

The V call is TRBV11-2, the J call TRBJ2-1, with D possibly TRBD2 on 6 matching bases. Germline CDR1 is SGHAT and CDR2 is FQNNGV. Trimming pared 6 bases from V and 4 bases from J, leaving 16 bases between. This CDR3 spans 15 amino acids. The CDR3 reads CASRAPGLAYNEQFF. CDR3 sequence (DNA): TGTGCCAGCAGAGCTCCGGGACTTGCTTACAATGAGCAGTTCTTC. Filled out from reference TRBV11-2 and TRBJ2-1, the complete variable domain reads EAGVAQSPRYKIIEKRQSVAFWCNPISGHATLYWYQQILGQGPKLLIQFQNNGVVDDSQLPKDRFSAERLKGVDSTLKIQPAKLEDSAVYLCASRAPGLAYNEQFFGPGTRLTVL.

This chain links TRBV3-1 (or the pseudogene TRBV3-2) with TRBJ2-7; TRBD2 aligns across 11 bases. The V gene's germline CDR1 is LGHDT and CDR2 YNNKEL (reference sequence). V dropped 6 bases and J dropped 2; count of bases not matched to a gene: 3. The length of the CDR3 is 14 residues. The CDR3 DNA follows: TGTGCCAGCAGAAATAGCGGGGGGGCCTACGAGCAGTACTTC. Translating it yields CASRNSGGAYEQYF.

The J gene is TRBJ1-4, the V gene TRBV5-6; TRBD1 might be the D (6 bases). CDR1 SGHDT and CDR2 YYEEEE come from the germline V gene. This CDR3 is 15 amino acids long. The V end lost 3 bases, the J end lost 5 bases, and 14 bases lay between the germline ends. In DNA form, the CDR3 reads TGTGCCAGCAGCTCCTGGACAGAATGGAATGAAAAACTGTTTTTT. Translating it yields CASSSWTEWNEKLFF.

V usage is TRBV27 and J usage is TRBJ1-1, with 9 bases aligning to TRBD1. Germline V CDR1 and CDR2: MNHEY, SMNVEV (reference sequence). The CDR3 spans 16 residues. Trimming cost V 6 bases and J 0 bases; bases outside gene matches: 8. The CDR3 DNA reads as TGTGCCAGCAGCCGGGACAGGGTGTCCATGAACACTGAAGCTTTCTTT. This codes for CASSRDRVSMNTEAFF.

The sample holds one count of this clone. CDR3 bases: TGTGCCACTACCTACCCTTCAGCCTTGGCCTGGTCCGGAGTTTTTAGTACGCAGTATTTT. Protein product: CATTYPSALAWSGVFSTQYF. The chain employs TRBV6-4 and TRBJ2-3, with D unclear. The CDR3 loop spans 20 amino acids. The V and J ends lost 10 bases and 8 bases respectively, with 40 bases between them. Germline values: CDR1 MRHNA, CDR2 SNTAGT.